This T cell receptor (beta chain) was recorded in a study of chemoradiotherapy in HPV16-positive cancers. Broader study findings: HPV-responsive T-cell expansion during chemoradiotherapy was linked to improved recurrence-free survival in HPV16-positive patients.

V lost 5 bases and J lost 8, with 12 bases in between. The CDR3 extends over 12 amino acids. The V gene's germline CDR1 is MNHEY and CDR2 SMNVEV (reference sequence). A word on this clone: Antigen: not known.

Sequenced by immunoSEQ multiplex PCR; TCRdb stores in-frame clones only, minus some. There are around 3,400 clones in the sample; about 88% occur only once, and 5% to 6% lies in the top ten. The source was tumor tissue, collected from a patient who underwent chemoradiotherapy. This clonotype was sampled from a human donor with HPV-associated anogenital cancer. The gene calls are TRBV27 and TRBJ1-1; the D is unclear. In nucleotides, the CDR3 is TGTGCCAGCAGTGGAGTGGTTGTAGAAGCTTTCTTT. Translating gives CASSGVVVEAFF.